The 28 T cell receptor beta chains below come from one sample, sequenced in a study of regulatory T cells in long-lasting Graves disease. For TCR beta, libraries came from iRepertoire HTBI primers and Arm-PCR of CDR3 regions. TCRdb re-derived calls from the multiplex PCR reads in MiXCR, one entry per CDR3 protein. Found here are 300,000 to 350,000 distinct CDR3 sequences, 15% to 20% of them singletons; the top ten hold 25% to 35%. As for time point: persistent/refractory GD, antithyroid drugs over 5 years with positive TRAb. PBMCs provided the RNA from which the TCR library was made. The sequenced sample was peripheral blood mononuclear cells (PBMCs), obtained when the disease was refractory, from a patient treated with antithyroid drugs. These receptors came from a female donor with Graves disease.

The table lists this clonotype with many counts. The chain links TRBV11-2 to TRBJ1-2; the match to TRBD1 covers 8 bases. Germline V gene sequence: CDR1 SGHAT, CDR2 FQNNGV. The CDR3 consists of 14 residues. The V and J ends lost 5 bases and 7 bases, in that order; junction bases with no gene match: 9. The CDR3 region is CASSTYRGSGGYTF. CDR3 nucleotide sequence: TGTGCCAGCAGCACCTACAGGGGGTCAGGTGGCTACACCTTC.

This clonotype was observed at least ten times. The gene calls are TRBV12-3 or TRBV12-4 and TRBJ1-2; D is undetermined. This CDR3 is 15 amino acids long. Deletions cut 6 bases from V and 2 bases from J, with 16 bases between. The CDR3 region is CASSLLVEGNYGYTF. The CDR3 nucleotides are TGTGCCAGCAGCCTCCTGGTAGAAGGGAACTATGGCTACACCTTC.

The table lists this clonotype with many counts. The J gene is TRBJ2-7, the V gene TRBV28; TRBD2 is a possible D gene (5 bases). This CDR3 region has 15 residues. Germline-derived CDR1 and CDR2 are MDHEN and SYDVKM. The V end was cut by 6 bases, the J end by 0 bases, with 15 bases between. CDR3 DNA: TGTGCCAGCAGGACCACTAGTGACTTCTCCTACGAGCAGTACTTC. Translated: CASRTTSDFSYEQYF. The full variable domain, in which reference TRBV28 and TRBJ2-7 provide the parts outside the CDR3, is DVKVTQSSRYLVKRTGEKVFLECVQDMDHENMFWYRQDPGLGLRLIYFSYDVKMKEKGDIPEGYSVSREKKERFSLILESASTNQTSMYLCASRTTSDFSYEQYFGPGTRLTVT.

This clonotype appeared a few times. The chain couples TRBV5-1 to TRBJ2-5; the D gene is possibly TRBD1 (5 bases). CDR3 length: 15 amino acids. Trimming removed 0 bases at V and 3 bases at J, with 12 bases between. The germline V gene has CDR1 SGHRS and CDR2 YFSETQ. This CDR3 reads CASSLGQRLKETQYF. The CDR3 region has the DNA TGCGCCAGCAGCTTGGGACAGCGACTGAAAGAGACCCAGTACTTC.

CDR3 nucleotides: TGCGCCAGCAGCTTTACGACTGCTACTGGGGCCAACGTCCTGACTTTC. This codes for CASSFTTATGANVLTF. This sequence joins TRBV5-1 and TRBJ2-6, with D unresolved. In germline, CDR1 is SGHRS, CDR2 YFSETQ. V lost 2 bases and J lost 2, with 11 bases in between. This CDR3 contains 16 residues. Drawing the rest from reference TRBV5-1 and TRBJ2-6, the complete variable domain is KAGVTQTPRYLIKTRGQQVTLSCSPISGHRSVSWYQQTPGQGLQFLFEYFSETQRNKGNFPGRFSGRQFSNSRSEMNVSTLELGDSALYLCASSFTTATGANVLTFGAGSRLTVL.

This clonotype was counted many times. For the CDR3, the DNA is TGTGCCAGCAGCTTGACGACAGGGGTAGGATCACCCCTCCACTTT. Translating gives CASSLTTGVGSPLHF. V and J are TRBV7-2 and TRBJ1-6; 8 bases agree with TRBD1. The germline gives CDR1 SGHTA, CDR2 FQGNSA. This CDR3 is built from 15 residues. Trimming took 3 bases from V and 10 from J; bases not matched to a gene: 8.

The chain combines TRBV9 with TRBJ2-2; tentative D call: TRBD1 (6 bases). Trimming removed 0 bases at V and 5 bases at J, with 14 bases between. The germline CDR1 and CDR2 sequences are SGDLS and YYNGEE. The CDR3 runs to 16 residues. CDR3 residues: CASSVAARTGTGELFF. CDR3 coding DNA: TGTGCCAGCAGCGTAGCCGCGAGAACAGGGACCGGGGAGCTGTTTTTT.

The DNA of the CDR3 is TGTGCCAGCAGTCCCACTTGGGGAGGGGGTAATGAGCAGTTCTTC. It codes for CASSPTWGGGNEQFF. The chain couples TRBV28 to TRBJ2-1; D is perhaps TRBD2 (7 bases). The CDR3 has 15 amino acids. Trimming removed 5 bases from V and 7 bases from J, with 18 bases in between. Germline CDR1 reads MDHEN; CDR2 reads SYDVKM.

The chain joins TRBV20-1 to TRBJ2-7, with TRBD2 identical over 7 bases. The CDR3 consists of 16 residues. The V gene end was trimmed by 0 bases and the J gene end by 5 bases; junction bases not matched to a gene: 13. CDR1 and CDR2 from the germline V gene are DFQATT and SNEGSKA (reference sequence). The DNA of the CDR3 is TGCAGTGCTAGAGAAAGAGGTGAGACTAGCATCCACGAGCAGTACTTC. Its translation: CSARERGETSIHEQYF.

This clonotype was picked up a small number of times. The chain carries TRBV19 and TRBJ1-1; 8 bases match TRBD1. Germline assignment: CDR1 LNHDA and CDR2 SQIVND (reference sequence). CDR3 length equals 13 residues. V was pared by 6 bases and J by 6 bases, with 6 bases of the junction left unmatched. This chain's CDR3 is CASRGTGSAEAFF. The CDR3 nucleotides read TGTGCCAGTAGGGGGACAGGCAGCGCTGAAGCTTTCTTT.

This clonotype has more than one count but fewer than ten. The chain couples TRBV7-2 to TRBJ2-7; 10 positions agree with TRBD1. Trimming took 4 bases from V and 3 from J; bases not matched to a gene: 6. Germline V lookup: CDR1 SGHTA, CDR2 FQGNSA. The CDR3 runs 15 residues. The CDR3 DNA is TGTGCCAGCAGCTGGGGACAGGGGTTCGGCTACGAGCAGTACTTC. Protein sequence: CASSWGQGFGYEQYF.

A few counts support this clonotype. The CDR3 region is CSAQGPGQQHF. DNA of the CDR3: TGCAGTGCGCAGGGACCTGGACAGCAGCATTTT. The rearrangement uses TRBV20-1 and TRBJ1-5; weak D call: TRBD1 (6 bases). The CDR3 is made up of 11 amino acids. Germline V gene sequence: CDR1 DFQATT, CDR2 SNEGSKA (reference sequence). The V end was cut by 6 bases, the J end by 13 bases, with 16 bases between.

In its sample, this clonotype was seen many times. The chain is built from TRBV12-3 or TRBV12-4 and TRBJ1-4; 9 bases are shared with TRBD1. This CDR3 has 16 amino acids. Trimming took 2 bases from V and 8 from J; bases not matched to a gene: 9. CDR3 sequence (DNA): TGTGCCAGCAGTTTATACTCACAGGGGGCGCGGGAAAAACTGTTTTTT. Translating it yields CASSLYSQGAREKLFF.

The chain employs TRBV29-1 and TRBJ2-3; TRBD2 matches 7 bases. This CDR3 region has 15 residues. V shed 8 bases and J 2 bases; nucleotides not matched to a gene: 13. CDR1 and CDR2 from the germline V gene are SQVTM and ANQGSEA. The chain's CDR3 is CSSRGTMKSTDTQYF. The CDR3 nucleotides are TGCAGCTCTCGGGGGACTATGAAGTCCACAGATACGCAGTATTTT.

This clonotype was picked up a small number of times. V is TRBV30 and J is TRBJ1-4; D is unresolved. In germline, CDR1 is GTSNPN, CDR2 SVGIG (reference sequence). The CDR3 length is 17 residues. V shed 1 base and J shed 3 bases, with 18 bases lying between them. The chain's CDR3 is CAWSENRARIANEKLFF. The CDR3 DNA is TGTGCCTGGAGTGAAAATCGGGCGCGGATTGCTAATGAAAAACTGTTTTTT.

The V call is TRBV11-2, the J call TRBJ2-3; perhaps D is TRBD1 or TRBD2 (5 bases each). The CDR3 runs 15 residues. Germline CDR1 and CDR2: SGHAT and FQNNGV. Trimming shortened V by 5 bases and J by 2 bases, and 14 bases separated the two germline ends. CDR3 protein: CASSKTGRPTDTQYF. The CDR3 DNA reads as TGTGCCAGCAGCAAAACGGGACGGCCCACAGATACGCAGTATTTT.

There are a few counts of this clonotype. CDR3 nucleotide sequence: TGTGCCAGCAGTTTCGGGGGGGTTGGGGGGGACACTGAAGCTTTCTTT. This encodes CASSFGGVGGDTEAFF. The genes are TRBV6-5 and TRBJ1-1; possibly TRBD1 for D (5 bases). Germline assignment: CDR1 MNHEY and CDR2 SVGAGI. This CDR3 region has 16 residues. Trimming left V 4 bases short and J 3 bases short, with 18 bases between.

This clonotype has a handful of counts. The chain combines TRBV5-4 with TRBJ1-1; D remains unclear. V lost 1 base, J lost 3 bases, and 10 bases lay in between. In germline, CDR1 is SGHNT, CDR2 YYREEE (reference sequence). CDR3 length: 14 amino acids. The CDR3 is CASSLLLGDTEAFF. The CDR3 region has the DNA TGTGCCAGCAGCTTGCTCTTGGGAGACACTGAAGCTTTCTTT.

At least ten counts were recorded for this clonotype. V usage is TRBV10-2 and J usage is TRBJ1-2; D remains unclear. From germline, CDR1 is WSHSY and CDR2 SAAADI. The V and J ends lost 6 bases and 10 bases respectively, with 12 bases between them. The CDR3 sequence is 11 residues long. The CDR3: CASRNSIDYTF. Written as DNA, the CDR3 is TGCGCCAGCAGGAACAGCATAGACTACACCTTC.

This clonotype was observed many times. The V call is TRBV30, the J call TRBJ1-4; no reliable D call. V was pared by 6 bases and J by 8 bases, with 16 bases between. Germline V gene data show CDR1 as GTSNPN and CDR2 as SVGIG (reference sequence). There are 13 residues in the CDR3. CDR3 amino acids: CACNMRVKEKLFF. The CDR3 DNA follows: TGTGCCTGTAACATGCGGGTCAAGGAAAAACTGTTTTTT.

This clonotype was counted at least ten times. The rearrangement links TRBV20-1 to TRBJ2-7; 12 positions match TRBD2. This CDR3 is 14 amino acids long. Germline CDR1 and CDR2: DFQATT and SNEGSKA (reference sequence). V was pared by 5 bases and J by 7 bases, with 9 bases of the junction left unmatched. The CDR3 here is CSAAESSGRVEQYF. Written as DNA, the CDR3 is TGCAGTGCTGCCGAATCTAGCGGGAGGGTTGAGCAGTACTTC.

Details on this clonotype: This clone may be a read error of a much larger clone one base away. The genes are TRBV7-2 and TRBJ1-2, with TRBD1 matching 7 bases. Looked up from germline, CDR1 is SGHTA and CDR2 is FQGNSA. There are 15 residues in the CDR3. Trimming removed 1 base from V and 8 bases from J; junction bases left unmatched: 10. CDR3 sequence: CASSLDYKGAAGYTF. In DNA, the CDR3 is TGTGCCAGCAGCTTAGATTATAAGGGGGCGGCGGGCTACACCTTC.

The V gene is TRBV30, the J gene TRBJ1-1; D remains ambiguous. The germline V gene encodes CDR1 GTSNPN and CDR2 SVGIG (reference sequence). The CDR3 contains 11 residues. V lost 5 bases and J 4 bases, leaving 8 bases between the germline ends. The CDR3 protein is CAWRRVTEAFF. The CDR3 bases are TGTGCCTGGCGACGGGTCACTGAAGCTTTCTTT.

The chain employs TRBV12-3 or TRBV12-4 and TRBJ1-1, with D maybe TRBD1 (5 bases). The CDR3 spans 15 residues. Trimming took off 1 base at V and 0 bases at J, with 9 bases between the two ends. The CDR3 reads CASSLGDRLNTEAFF. The CDR3 bases are TGTGCCAGCAGTTTAGGAGACAGATTGAACACTGAAGCTTTCTTT.

This clonotype appeared many times. The rearrangement links TRBV12-3 or TRBV12-4 to TRBJ2-7, with 8 bases identical to TRBD2. The CDR3 extends over 15 amino acids. Germline trimming cut 6 bases from V and 4 bases from J; bases unmatched to any gene: 11. CDR3 DNA: TGTGCCAGCAGCCCCCTAGCGGGTTCGGGTTACGAGCAGTACTTC. This gives the protein CASSPLAGSGYEQYF.

This clonotype was seen many times. The gene calls are TRBV13 and TRBJ1-1, with TRBD1 matching 8 bases. Germline V gene sequence: CDR1 PRHDT, CDR2 FYEKMQ (reference sequence). The trim removed 4 bases at V and 11 bases at J, leaving 6 bases unmatched. This CDR3 is 12 amino acids long. CDR3 nucleotides: TGTGCCAGCAGCTCGGGTAGACAGGGGGCTTTCTTT. Its protein product is CASSSGRQGAFF.

As to this clonotype: Possible read error: a much larger clone is one base away. The rearrangement links TRBV2 to TRBJ2-1; 15 bases are shared with TRBD2. With V trimmed by 5 bases and J by 8 bases, 4 bases remained unmatched. CDR3 length: 15 residues. Germline loops: CDR1 SNHLY, CDR2 FYNNEI. CDR3 nucleotides: TGTGCCAGCAGTTGGGGACTAGCGGGAGGCGATGAGCAGTTCTTC. Its protein is CASSWGLAGGDEQFF.

This clonotype turned up a few times. This chain uses TRBV30 with TRBJ1-1; no clear D gene. CDR1 and CDR2 (germline): GTSNPN, SVGIG (reference sequence). V was clipped by 4 bases and J by 0 bases, with 6 bases between them. This CDR3 contains 12 residues. In DNA, the CDR3 is TGTGCCTGGAACGGGTTGAACACTGAAGCTTTCTTT. Its protein is CAWNGLNTEAFF. The full variable domain, its missing parts supplied by reference TRBV30 and TRBJ1-1, is SQTIHQWPATLVQPVGSPLSLECTVEGTSNPNLYWYRQAAGRGLQLLFYSVGIGQISSEVPQNLSASRPQDRQFILSSKKLLLSDSGFYLCAWNGLNTEAFFGQGTRLTVV.